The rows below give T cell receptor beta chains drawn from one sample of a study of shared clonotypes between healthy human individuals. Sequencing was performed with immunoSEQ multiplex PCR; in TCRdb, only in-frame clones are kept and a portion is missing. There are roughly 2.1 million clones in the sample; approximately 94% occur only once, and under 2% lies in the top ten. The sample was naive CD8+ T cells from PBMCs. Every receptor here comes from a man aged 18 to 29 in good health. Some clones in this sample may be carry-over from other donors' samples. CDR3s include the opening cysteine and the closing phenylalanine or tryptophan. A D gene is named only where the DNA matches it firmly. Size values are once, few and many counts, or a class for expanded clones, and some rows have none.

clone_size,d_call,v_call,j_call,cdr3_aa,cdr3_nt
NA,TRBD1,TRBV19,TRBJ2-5,CANRDREGVGETQYF,TGTGCCAACCGGGACAGGGAGGGTGTAGGAGAGACCCAGTACTTC
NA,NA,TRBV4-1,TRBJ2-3,CASSLWAEDTDTQYF,TGCGCCAGCAGTCTCTGGGCCGAAGACACAGATACGCAGTATTTT
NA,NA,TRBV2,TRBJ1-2,CASSPSGTGNYGYTF,TGTGCCAGCAGTCCAAGCGGGACGGGGAACTATGGCTACACCTTC
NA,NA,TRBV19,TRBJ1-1,CASRGGARPNTEAFF,TGTGCCAGTAGAGGCGGGGCCAGACCTAACACTGAAGCTTTCTTT
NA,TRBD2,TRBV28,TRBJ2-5,CASSSWTSGAPAQYF,TGTGCCAGCAGTTCCTGGACTAGCGGAGCTCCAGCCCAGTACTTC
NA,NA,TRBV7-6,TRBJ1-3,CASSLNFAGPGNTIYF,TGTGCCAGCAGCTTAAACTTTGCAGGGCCTGGAAACACCATATATTTT
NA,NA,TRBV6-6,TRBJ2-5,CASSYSYGESQYF,TGTGCCAGCAGTTACTCATACGGGGAGTCCCAGTACTTC
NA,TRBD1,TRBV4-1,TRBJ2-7,CASSQAGTGDFYEQYF,TGCGCCAGCAGCCAGGCCGGGACAGGGGACTTCTACGAGCAGTACTTC
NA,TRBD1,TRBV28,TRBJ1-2,CASSLDWTGETMAQYGYTF,TGTGCCAGCAGTTTAGACTGGACAGGGGAAACTATGGCTCAATATGGCTACACCTTC
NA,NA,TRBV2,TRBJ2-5,CASLKPSDEETQYF,TGTGCCAGCTTGAAGCCTTCCGATGAAGAGACCCAGTACTTC
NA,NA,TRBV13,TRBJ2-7,CASSYLQSSSYEQYF,TGTGCCAGCAGCTACCTCCAGAGTTCCTCCTACGAGCAGTACTTC
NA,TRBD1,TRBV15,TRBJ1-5,CATSTGGSDQPQHF,TGTGCCACCTCTACAGGGGGCTCCGATCAGCCCCAGCATTTT
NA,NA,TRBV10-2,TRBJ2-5,CASSEVGARYQETQYF,TGCGCCAGCAGTGAGGTGGGGGCAAGGTACCAAGAGACCCAGTACTTC
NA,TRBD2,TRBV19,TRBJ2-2,CASSKLAGLAGSGFWGLLFF,TGTGCCAGTAGTAAACTCGCGGGACTAGCGGGGTCAGGGTTTTGGGGGCTGCTGTTTTTT
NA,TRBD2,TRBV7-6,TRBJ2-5,CASSLGPPSGLAGEETQYF,TGTGCCAGCAGCTTAGGACCGCCTAGTGGACTAGCGGGAGAGGAGACCCAGTACTTC
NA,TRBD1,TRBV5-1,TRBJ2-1,CASSPRDREYNEQFF,TGCGCCAGCAGCCCCCGGGACAGGGAATACAATGAGCAGTTCTTC
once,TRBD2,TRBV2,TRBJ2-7,CASSELPSGRVEQYF,TGTGCCAGCAGTGAACTCCCTAGCGGGAGAGTCGAGCAGTACTTC
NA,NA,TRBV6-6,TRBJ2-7,CASSLSFADSYEQYF,TGTGCCAGCAGCCTTTCTTTCGCGGATTCCTACGAGCAGTACTTC
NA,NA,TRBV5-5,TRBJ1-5,CASSFGVKHSNQPQHF,TGTGCCAGCAGCTTTGGTGTCAAACATAGCAATCAGCCCCAGCATTTT
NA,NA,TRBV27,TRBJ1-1,CASSLSGYGEAFF,TGTGCCAGCAGTTTATCTGGGTATGGTGAAGCTTTCTTT
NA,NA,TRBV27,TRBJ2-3,CASQGRQGRWDPGTQYF,TGTGCCAGCCAAGGACGCCAGGGACGGTGGGATCCGGGTACGCAGTATTTT
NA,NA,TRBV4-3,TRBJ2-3,CASSQYGRQTDTQYF,TGCGCCAGCAGCCAATACGGGAGACAGACAGATACGCAGTATTTT
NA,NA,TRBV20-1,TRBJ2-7,CSAMRGYEQYF,TGCAGTGCCATGAGGGGGTACGAGCAGTACTTC
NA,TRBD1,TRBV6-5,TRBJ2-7,CASRFGQGSREQYF,TGTGCCAGCAGGTTTGGACAGGGAAGTCGGGAGCAGTACTTC
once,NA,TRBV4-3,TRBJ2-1,CASSQRFDNEQFF,TGCGCCAGCAGCCAAAGGTTTGACAATGAGCAGTTCTTC
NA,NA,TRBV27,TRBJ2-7,CASSPRQGGSYEQYF,TGTGCCAGCAGTCCCCGCCAGGGGGGCTCCTACGAGCAGTACTTC
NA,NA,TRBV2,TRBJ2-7,CASRTTGDYEQYF,TGTGCCAGCAGAACGACTGGCGACTACGAGCAGTACTTC
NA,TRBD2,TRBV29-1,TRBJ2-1,CSVEPSGGNEQFF,TGCAGCGTTGAACCTAGCGGGGGCAATGAGCAGTTCTTC
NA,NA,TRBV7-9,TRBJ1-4,CASSPTRVTNEKLFF,TGTGCCAGCAGCCCGACGAGGGTTACGAATGAAAAACTGTTTTTT
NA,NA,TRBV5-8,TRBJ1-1,CASSLAVRVWANTEAFF,TGTGCCAGCAGCTTGGCGGTGAGGGTTTGGGCGAACACTGAAGCTTTCTTT
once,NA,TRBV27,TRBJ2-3,CASSRPALRGSGDTQYF,TGTGCCAGCAGCCGTCCCGCCCTAAGAGGGTCTGGAGATACGCAGTATTTT
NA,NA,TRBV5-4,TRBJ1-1,CASSRIKTGNTEAFF,TGTGCCAGCAGTCGAATAAAGACCGGGAACACTGAAGCTTTCTTT
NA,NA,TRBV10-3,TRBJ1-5,CAISELGGAVGNQPQHF,TGTGCCATCAGTGAATTAGGTGGGGCCGTGGGCAATCAGCCCCAGCATTTT
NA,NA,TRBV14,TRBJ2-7,CASSPIGNYEQYF,TGTGCCAGCAGCCCAATTGGAAACTACGAGCAGTACTTC
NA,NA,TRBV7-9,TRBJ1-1,CASSSRTDVQGTEAFF,TGTGCCAGCAGCTCTCGGACAGACGTTCAGGGCACTGAAGCTTTCTTT
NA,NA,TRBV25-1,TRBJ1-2,CASSESRTRDGYTF,TGTGCCAGCAGTGAATCCCGGACCAGGGATGGCTACACCTTC
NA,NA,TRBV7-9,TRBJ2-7,CASSSTLGAAHEQYF,TGTGCCAGCAGCTCGACCTTGGGAGCTGCCCACGAGCAGTACTTC
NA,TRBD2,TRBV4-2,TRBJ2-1,CASSQGGGLAGIEQFF,TGTGCCAGCAGCCAAGGGGGGGGACTAGCGGGAATTGAGCAGTTCTTC
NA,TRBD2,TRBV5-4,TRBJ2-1,CASSSRSLSGRPHEQFF,TGTGCCAGCAGCTCTCGAAGTCTTAGCGGGAGGCCTCATGAGCAGTTCTTC
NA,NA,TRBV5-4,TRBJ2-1,CASSLGAGEYNEQFF,TGTGCCAGCAGCTTGGGGGCTGGTGAGTACAATGAGCAGTTCTTC
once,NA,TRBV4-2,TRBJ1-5,CASSQEATGTIVNQPQHF,TGTGCCAGCAGCCAAGAAGCTACAGGGACAATAGTAAATCAGCCCCAGCATTTT
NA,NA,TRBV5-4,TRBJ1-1,CASSLGDEAFF,TGTGCCAGCAGCCTAGGGGATGAAGCTTTCTTT